This entry describes one T cell receptor beta chain. Its antigen is unknown. No much larger clone exists at a distance of one base, and base qualities are not known. TCRbeta CDR3 regions were amplified from genomic DNA using the immunoSEQ Assay, a bias-controlled multiplex PCR. In the authors' own workflow: The number of nucleated cells in each sample was estimated by amplification of reference gene primers within the assay. To quantify the absolute abundance of each unique TCRbeta CDR3 rearrangement, sequence reads were collapsed and filtered. For each sample, productive Simpson clonality was calculated as the square root of Simpson's diversity index across productive rearrangements. What TCRdb holds here is the immuneACCESS table cut down to in-frame rearrangements. Part of the clones is not present; checked against another copy, under half of the missing clones reflect an unresolved V gene, and the others are unexplained. V and J calls and clone size are copied from that table; D and trimming were computed from the DNA. The sample yields tens of thousands of clones; roughly nine tenths were counted once. The ten biggest clones cover around 5% of the sample.

Collaborating institutions collected whole blood in K2EDTA tubes following their own protocols. For TCRbeta analysis, collaborator samples were shipped as frozen whole blood, as isolated PBMCs, or as DNA extracted from either sample type. There are 14 amino acids in the CDR3, from cysteine to phenylalanine inclusive. The DNA shown is the 42-base CDR3, in frame from base 1. The junction carries 15 bases between V and J, which are trimmed by 2 bases and 9 bases respectively. The germline V gene sets CDR1 to SGHRS and CDR2 to YFSETQ. This entry belongs to a study of blood T cell repertoires in COVID-19 (TCRdb year 2020). A note on the overall study: The collaborator samples originated in the United States, Italy and Spain and spanned the acute and convalescent phases of COVID-19. The material from the prospective study consisted of cDNA or gDNA derived from T cells, B-cell-depleted T cells, or PBMCs. Subjects who had been exposed to COVID-19, were actively infected with it, or had recovered from it provided the deeply sampled blood TCRbeta repertoires that made up the dataset. A freely available public database, intended as a resource for researchers studying the immune response to SARS-CoV-2, is where the repertoires were released. The samples were drawn from two sources: the first 160 participants of the ongoing ImmuneRACE study, and approximately 1,300 subjects contributed by 6 global collaborators. The sample metadata nearly always contained a de-identified subject ID, COVID-19 status, age in years and sex. Where available, HLA class I and class II types were obtained from metadata supplied by the sample provider rather than from assay-based typing.

Overall study outcomes, separate from this receptor: The amount of clinical and demographic metadata varied by source and participant and was provided uncurated.

Sequenced sample: peripheral blood. The source of this sequence is a human donor in a cohort sampled during active COVID-19. The V gene is TRBV5-1 and the J gene is TRBJ1-5, with the D gene call left open. The CDR3 reads as follows: CASSFGSPSGPQHF. DNA sequence: TGCGCCAGCAGCTTCGGGTCCCCTTCGGGGCCCCAGCATTTT.